The 9 T cell receptor beta chains reported below all come from one sample, sequenced in a study of T cell changes during pregnancy in multiple sclerosis. Assay used: immunoSEQ multiplex PCR; TCRdb lists only in-frame clones, some missing. The data show over 60,000 clones, with roughly 89% seen just once and roughly 0.7% held by the top ten. Sequenced here: peripheral blood, sampled in the third trimester of pregnancy. The receptor source for this set is a female donor in good health, enrolled as a control in a pregnancy study.

The rearrangement uses TRBV7-2 and TRBJ1-1, with 8 bases aligning to TRBD1. There are 16 residues in the CDR3. V lost 1 base and J lost 0; bases outside the gene matches: 4. CDR1 and CDR2 from the germline V gene are SGHTA and FQGNSA. The CDR3 here is CASSLDWTGLNTEAFF. Written as DNA, the CDR3 is TGTGCCAGCAGCTTAGACTGGACAGGGTTGAACACTGAAGCTTTCTTT.

The genes are TRBV4-3 and TRBJ1-1, with D uncertain. The germline V and J ends were trimmed by 1 base and 6 bases, with 9 bases remaining between them. Per germline, CDR1 LGHNA and CDR2 YSLEER. The CDR3 contains 13 residues. CDR3 bases: TGCGCCAGCAGCCAAGTGGGCCACGCTGAAGCTTTCTTT. Translation gives CASSQVGHAEAFF.

This sequence joins TRBV19 and TRBJ1-1, with 7 bases aligning to TRBD1. Germline CDR1 and CDR2: LNHDA and SQIVND (reference sequence). This CDR3 has 14 residues. The V gene end was trimmed by 6 bases and the J gene end by 6 bases; junction bases not matched to a gene: 10. This CDR3 is CASRQDREEPEAFF. DNA for the CDR3: TGTGCCAGTAGGCAAGACAGGGAGGAACCTGAAGCTTTCTTT.

The chain links TRBV6-6 to TRBJ2-7; a weak D match, TRBD2 (5 bases). This CDR3 contains 13 residues. V was cut by 4 bases and J by 6 bases, with 13 bases left in between. Germline V gene lookup returns CDR1 MNHNY and CDR2 SVGAGI (reference sequence). The DNA for the CDR3 is TGTGCCAGCAGTTCCGGGCCCCGGGGCGAGCAGTACTTC. Protein product: CASSSGPRGEQYF.

J is TRBJ2-3 and V is TRBV5-4; weak D call: TRBD1 (6 bases). Germline V gene lookup returns CDR1 SGHNT and CDR2 YYREEE (reference sequence). Between the trimmed V and J ends, which lost 4 bases and 0 bases, there was a span of 12 bases. CDR3 length equals 15 residues. The CDR3 is CASSADSASTDTQYF. Written as DNA, the CDR3 is TGTGCCAGCAGCGCGGACAGCGCCAGCACAGATACGCAGTATTTT.

The rearrangement joins TRBV4-1 to TRBJ1-1; the D is unclear. CDR3 length: 16 amino acids. Germline CDR1 is MGHRA and CDR2 is YSYEKL. Trimming took 1 base from V and 1 from J, leaving 13 bases between them. The CDR3 region is CASSQVPAVQNTEAFF. CDR3 sequence (DNA): TGCGCCAGCAGCCAAGTCCCCGCGGTTCAGAACACTGAAGCTTTCTTT.

In regard to this clone: Other DNA sequences in the same sample also yield this CDR3. The chain joins TRBV5-1 to TRBJ2-1; no clear D gene. The V gene lost 0 bases and the J gene lost 0 bases, with 4 bases spanning the gap. There are 14 residues in the CDR3. Germline-derived CDR1 and CDR2 are SGHRS and YFSETQ. DNA for the CDR3: TGCGCCAGCAGCTTGGCCGGCTCCTACAATGAGCAGTTCTTC. This encodes CASSLAGSYNEQFF.

The chain is built from TRBV6-5 and TRBJ1-2; 8 bases align to TRBD1. This CDR3 spans 15 amino acids. Trimming cost V 4 bases and J 2 bases; bases outside gene matches: 6. Germline assignment: CDR1 MNHEY and CDR2 SVGAGI. CDR3 protein: CASSLTGASNYGYTF. As DNA, the CDR3 is TGTGCCAGCAGTTTGACAGGGGCATCCAACTATGGCTACACCTTC.

The chain recombines TRBV5-1 with TRBJ2-7; TRBD1 agrees at 7 bases. This CDR3 region has 15 residues. The J segment lost 0 bases and the V segment lost 4 bases, leaving 7 bases of the junction unmatched. In germline, CDR1 is SGHRS, CDR2 YFSETQ. CDR3 coding DNA: TGCGCCAGCAGCCCCCCCGGGACAGCCTCCTACGAGCAGTACTTC. Translation gives CASSPPGTASYEQYF.